This is a list of T cell receptor beta chains from one sample in a study of blood T cell repertoires in COVID-19. The table came from immunoSEQ multiplex PCR; TCRdb's copy has only in-frame clones and leaves some out. The table shows 200,000 to 250,000 clones, with under 90% occurring only once. Sequenced input: peripheral blood. These receptors were obtained from a man aged 60 to 69 who had recovered from COVID-19. The CDR3 runs from the conserved cysteine through the conserved F or W. Each record gives: clone size, V gene, D gene, J gene, CDR3 protein, CDR3 DNA. A D gene is named only where the DNA matches it firmly. The size of a clone is reported for some rows only, either as once, few or many, or as a class for expanded clones.

clone size: .; V gene: TRBV4-2; D gene: TRBD2; J gene: TRBJ2-4; CDR3 protein: CASSLEGLAVKNIQYF; CDR3 DNA: TGTGCCAGCAGCCTGGAGGGGCTAGCGGTCAAAAACATTCAGTACTTC
clone size: .; V gene: TRBV28; D gene: .; J gene: TRBJ2-5; CDR3 protein: CASSLSGGGGETQYF; CDR3 DNA: TGTGCCAGCAGTTTAAGTGGGGGTGGAGGGGAGACCCAGTACTTC
clone size: .; V gene: TRBV4-2; D gene: TRBD1; J gene: TRBJ1-2; CDR3 protein: CASSQDRDRSYGYTF; CDR3 DNA: TGTGCCAGCAGCCAAGATAGGGACAGGTCCTATGGCTACACCTTC
clone size: .; V gene: TRBV6-1; D gene: .; J gene: TRBJ1-6; CDR3 protein: CASSDSSPNNGAPLHF; CDR3 DNA: TGTGCCAGCAGTGATAGTTCGCCAAATAACGGGGCACCCCTCCACTTT
clone size: .; V gene: TRBV2; D gene: TRBD2; J gene: TRBJ2-7; CDR3 protein: CASTGTSGPYEQYF; CDR3 DNA: TGTGCCAGCACCGGGACTAGCGGTCCCTACGAGCAGTACTTC
clone size: .; V gene: TRBV29-1; D gene: TRBD2; J gene: TRBJ2-1; CDR3 protein: CSVSVERDFSYNEQFF; CDR3 DNA: TGCAGCGTGTCGGTGGAGCGGGATTTCTCCTACAATGAGCAGTTCTTC
clone size: .; V gene: TRBV28; D gene: .; J gene: TRBJ1-4; CDR3 protein: CATRLPSGGTNEKLFF; CDR3 DNA: TGTGCCACCAGATTACCTTCGGGGGGAACTAATGAAAAACTGTTTTTT
clone size: .; V gene: TRBV7-8; D gene: .; J gene: TRBJ2-7; CDR3 protein: CASSSTSSYEQYF; CDR3 DNA: TGTGCCAGCAGCTCTACGTCTTCCTACGAGCAGTACTTC
clone size: .; V gene: TRBV4-2; D gene: TRBD2; J gene: TRBJ2-7; CDR3 protein: CASSQGRSGGALYEQYF; CDR3 DNA: TGTGCCAGCAGCCAGGGTCGAAGCGGGGGGGCTTTATACGAGCAGTACTTC
clone size: .; V gene: TRBV30; D gene: TRBD1; J gene: TRBJ1-4; CDR3 protein: CAWSVLRTGKGEKLFF; CDR3 DNA: TGTGCCTGGAGTGTACTAAGGACAGGGAAGGGTGAAAAACTGTTTTTT
clone size: .; V gene: TRBV3-1/TRBV3-2; D gene: TRBD2; J gene: TRBJ2-5; CDR3 protein: CASSPRGLAGGFMYF; CDR3 DNA: TGTGCCAGCAGCCCGCGGGGCCTAGCGGGGGGTTTTATGTACTTC
clone size: .; V gene: TRBV5-8; D gene: .; J gene: TRBJ1-1; CDR3 protein: CASSQILGGSDTEAFF; CDR3 DNA: TGTGCCAGCAGCCAAATTTTGGGGGGATCGGACACTGAAGCTTTCTTT
clone size: .; V gene: TRBV5-5; D gene: .; J gene: TRBJ2-2; CDR3 protein: CASSSRAEGAGELFF; CDR3 DNA: TGTGCCAGCAGCTCCCGCGCGGAGGGCGCCGGGGAGCTGTTTTTT
clone size: .; V gene: TRBV19; D gene: TRBD1; J gene: TRBJ1-3; CDR3 protein: CASSYSDRGYSGNTIYF; CDR3 DNA: TGTGCCAGTAGTTACTCGGACAGGGGATACTCTGGAAACACCATATATTTT
clone size: .; V gene: TRBV15; D gene: .; J gene: TRBJ2-7; CDR3 protein: CATSYSTGSYEQYF; CDR3 DNA: TGTGCCACCTCATACAGCACAGGGTCCTACGAGCAGTACTTC
clone size: .; V gene: TRBV3-1/TRBV3-2; D gene: .; J gene: TRBJ1-2; CDR3 protein: CASSQEGLGGYTF; CDR3 DNA: TGTGCCAGCAGCCAAGAGGGACTCGGCGGCTACACCTTC
clone size: once; V gene: TRBV6-6; D gene: TRBD2; J gene: TRBJ2-3; CDR3 protein: CASSPRTSGTSTDTQYF; CDR3 DNA: TGTGCCAGCAGTCCCCGGACTAGCGGGACCAGCACAGATACGCAGTATTTT
clone size: .; V gene: TRBV20-1; D gene: .; J gene: TRBJ1-2; CDR3 protein: CSAEHGYGYTF; CDR3 DNA: TGCAGTGCTGAACATGGCTATGGCTACACCTTC
clone size: .; V gene: TRBV10-3; D gene: TRBD1; J gene: TRBJ2-5; CDR3 protein: CAISLKGARETQYF; CDR3 DNA: TGTGCCATCAGTTTAAAGGGGGCTAGGGAGACCCAGTACTTC
clone size: .; V gene: TRBV18; D gene: .; J gene: TRBJ1-2; CDR3 protein: CASSPQNYGYTF; CDR3 DNA: TGTGCCAGCTCACCTCAGAACTATGGCTACACCTTC
clone size: .; V gene: TRBV25-1; D gene: .; J gene: TRBJ1-5; CDR3 protein: CASSEGGAWAQPQHF; CDR3 DNA: TGTGCCAGCAGTGAAGGGGGGGCCTGGGCCCAGCCCCAGCATTTT
clone size: .; V gene: TRBV13; D gene: TRBD2; J gene: TRBJ2-2; CDR3 protein: CASSGGGTGELFF; CDR3 DNA: TGTGCCAGCAGCGGGGGGGGGACCGGGGAGCTGTTTTTT
clone size: .; V gene: TRBV29-1; D gene: TRBD1; J gene: TRBJ2-7; CDR3 protein: CSVGGRTGTDEQYF; CDR3 DNA: TGCAGCGTTGGCGGGCGGACAGGGACGGACGAGCAGTACTTC
clone size: few; V gene: TRBV10-3; D gene: TRBD1; J gene: TRBJ2-2; CDR3 protein: CAISARQGENTGELFF; CDR3 DNA: TGTGCCATCAGTGCGCGACAGGGGGAGAACACCGGGGAGCTGTTTTTT
clone size: .; V gene: TRBV11-3; D gene: .; J gene: TRBJ2-4; CDR3 protein: CASSLDTGARGKNIQYF; CDR3 DNA: TGTGCCAGCAGCTTAGACACAGGGGCGCGGGGCAAAAACATTCAGTACTTC
clone size: .; V gene: TRBV5-1; D gene: TRBD1; J gene: TRBJ1-2; CDR3 protein: CASSPGQGWDGYTF; CDR3 DNA: TGCGCCAGCAGCCCGGGACAGGGATGGGATGGCTACACCTTC
clone size: .; V gene: TRBV5-6; D gene: TRBD1; J gene: TRBJ2-3; CDR3 protein: CASSRSGGLKLGTQYF; CDR3 DNA: TGTGCCAGTTCCAGATCAGGGGGCCTTAAGTTGGGTACGCAGTATTTT
clone size: .; V gene: TRBV19; D gene: TRBD1; J gene: TRBJ1-4; CDR3 protein: CASKLPGTGHEKLFF; CDR3 DNA: TGTGCCAGTAAGCTCCCGGGGACAGGGCACGAAAAACTGTTTTTT
clone size: .; V gene: TRBV7-9; D gene: .; J gene: TRBJ2-7; CDR3 protein: CATQEYVIGYEQYF; CDR3 DNA: TGTGCCACCCAGGAATACGTTATCGGCTACGAGCAGTACTTC
clone size: .; V gene: TRBV4-1; D gene: .; J gene: TRBJ2-1; CDR3 protein: CASSPGKNHEQFF; CDR3 DNA: TGCGCCAGCAGCCCGGGGAAAAACCATGAGCAGTTCTTC
clone size: .; V gene: TRBV27; D gene: TRBD1; J gene: TRBJ2-1; CDR3 protein: CASSTWDSNEQFF; CDR3 DNA: TGTGCCAGCAGTACCTGGGACAGCAATGAGCAGTTCTTC
clone size: .; V gene: TRBV19; D gene: .; J gene: TRBJ1-1; CDR3 protein: CASSIGTGLDVAFF; CDR3 DNA: TGTGCCAGTAGTATAGGAACAGGGCTCGACGTTGCTTTCTTT
clone size: .; V gene: TRBV5-1; D gene: .; J gene: TRBJ2-1; CDR3 protein: CASSWGSSAGDEQFF; CDR3 DNA: TGCGCCAGCAGCTGGGGCTCCTCGGCAGGGGATGAGCAGTTCTTC
clone size: .; V gene: TRBV15; D gene: .; J gene: TRBJ1-2; CDR3 protein: CATSREEGYGGGYTF; CDR3 DNA: TGTGCCACCAGCAGAGAGGAGGGGTACGGAGGAGGCTACACCTTC
clone size: .; V gene: TRBV5-1; D gene: .; J gene: TRBJ2-3; CDR3 protein: CASSLASRADTQYF; CDR3 DNA: TGCGCCAGCAGCTTGGCATCGCGGGCAGATACGCAGTATTTT
clone size: .; V gene: TRBV10-3; D gene: TRBD1; J gene: TRBJ1-1; CDR3 protein: CAISARDSFNEAFF; CDR3 DNA: TGTGCCATCAGCGCCCGGGACAGCTTTAATGAAGCTTTCTTT